The sequence of this TCR beta chain was determined in a study of blood T cell repertoires in COVID-19 (dated by TCRdb to 2020 to 2021). General notes on the study: Samples covering the acute and convalescent phases of COVID-19 were provided by collaborators in the United States, Italy and Spain. The material from the prospective study consisted of cDNA or gDNA derived from T cells, B-cell-depleted T cells, or PBMCs. Deeply sampled blood TCRbeta repertoires from subjects exposed to, actively infected with, or recovered from COVID-19 were included in the dataset. A freely available public database, intended as a resource for researchers studying the immune response to SARS-CoV-2, is where the repertoires were released. Samples came from the ongoing ImmuneRACE study (first 160 participants) plus 1,254 subjects from 6 global collaborators. The sample metadata nearly always contained a de-identified subject ID, COVID-19 status, age in years and sex. Where available, HLA class I and class II types were obtained from metadata supplied by the sample provider rather than from assay-based typing.

Paper-wide results and their limitations: How much clinical and demographic metadata was included differed by source and by participant, and the metadata was provided uncurated.

With respect to this clone: The antigen it binds to is not known. There are no base qualities to consult, and no much larger clone falls within one base.

TCRbeta CDR3 regions were amplified from genomic DNA by means of the immunoSEQ Assay, a bias-controlled multiplex PCR. As for the original processing: The number of nucleated cells in each sample was estimated by amplification of reference gene primers within the assay. To quantify the absolute abundance of each unique TCRbeta CDR3 rearrangement, sequence reads were collapsed and filtered. For each sample, productive Simpson clonality was calculated as the square root of Simpson's diversity index across productive rearrangements. Here the immuneACCESS table is served through TCRdb, limited to in-frame sequences with V and J called. Missing clones are a known gap in these copies; in checked studies unresolved V genes cover under half, and the rest lacks a known reason. V and J calls and clone size are as listed in that table; D and trimming were resolved from the DNA. The sample yields under 350,000 clones; approximately 90% were counted once. The biggest ten clones account for 4.6% of the sample.

Trimming takes 5 bases off V and 1 base off J; junction bases not matched to a gene: 4. CDR1 SNHLY and CDR2 FYNNEI were looked up in the germline V gene. Counted from cysteine to phenylalanine, this CDR3 has 14 amino acids. Left in the record is the CDR3 DNA by itself, 42 bases read in frame from the first base. Whole blood was collected in K2EDTA tubes by collaborating institutions according to the institutions' own protocols. For TCRbeta analysis, collaborators shipped samples in one of three forms: frozen whole blood, isolated PBMCs, or DNA extracted from either of those sample types. This chain is built from TRBV2 and TRBJ1-1; 7 central nucleotides agree with TRBD1. This receptor was taken from a man aged 35 to 55 with acute or convalescent COVID-19. The sample consisted of peripheral blood. This receptor has the CDR3 CASSTQGSNTEAFF. The DNA sequence is TGTGCCAGCAGTACACAGGGGTCGAACACTGAAGCTTTCTTT.